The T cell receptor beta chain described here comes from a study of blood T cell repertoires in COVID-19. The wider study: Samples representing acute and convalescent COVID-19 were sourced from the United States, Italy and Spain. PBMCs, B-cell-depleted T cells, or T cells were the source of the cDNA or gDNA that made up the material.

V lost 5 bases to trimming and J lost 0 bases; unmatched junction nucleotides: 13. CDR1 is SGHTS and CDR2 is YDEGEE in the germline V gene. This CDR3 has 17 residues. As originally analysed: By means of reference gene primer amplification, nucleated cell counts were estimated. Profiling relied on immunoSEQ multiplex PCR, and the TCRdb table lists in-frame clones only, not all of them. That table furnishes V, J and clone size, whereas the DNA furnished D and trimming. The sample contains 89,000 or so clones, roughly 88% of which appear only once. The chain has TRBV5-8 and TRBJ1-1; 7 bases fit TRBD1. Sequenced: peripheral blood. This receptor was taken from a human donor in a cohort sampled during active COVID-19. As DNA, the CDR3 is TGTGCCAGCAGTTTTAACGACAGGGCGGCGATGAACACTGAAGCTTTCTTT. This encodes CASSFNDRAAMNTEAFF. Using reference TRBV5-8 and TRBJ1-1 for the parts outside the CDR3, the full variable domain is EAGVTQSPTHLIKTRGQQATLRCSPISGHTSVYWYQQALGLGLQFLLWYDEGEERNRGNFPPRFSGRQFPNYSSELNVNALELEDSALYLCASSFNDRAAMNTEAFFGQGTRLTVV.